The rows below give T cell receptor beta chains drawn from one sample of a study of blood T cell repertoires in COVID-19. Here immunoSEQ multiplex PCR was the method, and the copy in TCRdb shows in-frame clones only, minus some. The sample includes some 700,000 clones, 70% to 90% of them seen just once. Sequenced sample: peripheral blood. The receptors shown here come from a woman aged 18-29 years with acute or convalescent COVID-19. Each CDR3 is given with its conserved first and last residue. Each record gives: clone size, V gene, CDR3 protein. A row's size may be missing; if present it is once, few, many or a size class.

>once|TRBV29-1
CSVTPGQGVSDTQYF
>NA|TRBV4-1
CASSRDGHSFNTEAFF
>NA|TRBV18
CASLPDTYLMNTEAFF
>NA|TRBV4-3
CASSPVTPGGAGTDTQYF
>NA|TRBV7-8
CASSPGREQYF
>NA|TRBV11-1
CASSLDPMGRNQPQHF
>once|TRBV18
CASSPVQENTGELFF
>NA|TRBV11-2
CASSAGGAPETQYF
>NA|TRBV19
CASSTRDSEGRGYTF
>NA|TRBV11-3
CASSLVLSSVDTGELFF
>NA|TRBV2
CASSGQGNVPQHF
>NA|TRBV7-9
CASSPYALQVMNTEAFF
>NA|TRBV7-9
CASSLVRTSVSSTDTQYF
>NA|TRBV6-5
CASSETGVDGYTF
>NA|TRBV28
CASSLIAGKVADTQYF
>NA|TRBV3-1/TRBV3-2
CASNIPSGVNTDTQYF
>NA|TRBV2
CASGGNFPGGGYGYTF
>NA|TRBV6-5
CASSLIAGSQETQYF
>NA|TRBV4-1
CASSQALLNVTYEQYF
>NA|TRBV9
CASSVDPSSYNSPLHF
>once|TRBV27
CASTPTGDVYNSPLHF
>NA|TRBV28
CASSLLADTQYF
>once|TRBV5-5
CASSLGPGTGTNYGYTF
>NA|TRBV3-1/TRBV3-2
CASSPPVRETQYF
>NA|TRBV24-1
CATSDLHRVEGPDNEQFF
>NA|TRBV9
CASSVAAGGPYNEQFF
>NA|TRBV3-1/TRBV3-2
CASSPFGGALGNTIYF
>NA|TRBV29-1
CSVGLLLPRGNYGYTF
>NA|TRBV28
CASSFLQGGGWETQYF
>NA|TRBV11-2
CASSLGTSGGREQYF
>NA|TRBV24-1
CATSDAGGLNEQFF
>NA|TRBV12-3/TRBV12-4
CASSLGQVYGYTF
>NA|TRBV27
CASRPTGNYGYTF